This entry describes one TCR beta chain. Sequencing was performed with immunoSEQ multiplex PCR; in TCRdb, only in-frame clones are kept and a portion is missing. The data hold 200,000 to 300,000 clones, with 80% to 85% observed a single time. This sample is part of a study of blood T cell repertoires in COVID-19. Unmatched junction bases numbered 9, after V lost 3 bases and J lost 0 bases. Germline V lookup: CDR1 SGHTA, CDR2 FQGNSA. CDR3 size: 18 residues. This TCR came from a man between 60 and 75 years old with acute or convalescent COVID-19. Material for sequencing was peripheral blood. The V call is TRBV7-2, the J call TRBJ2-1; 9 positions match TRBD2. The CDR3: CASSFWAGGPSSYNEQFF. CDR3 DNA: TGTGCCAGCAGCTTTTGGGCGGGAGGGCCCAGCTCCTACAATGAGCAGTTCTTC. The full variable domain, in which reference TRBV7-2 and TRBJ2-1 provide the parts outside the CDR3, is GAGVSQSPSNKVTEKGKDVELRCDPISGHTALYWYRQSLGQGLEFLIYFQGNSAPDKSGLPSDRFSAERTGGSVSTLTIQRTQQEDSAVYLCASSFWAGGPSSYNEQFFGPGTRLTVL.